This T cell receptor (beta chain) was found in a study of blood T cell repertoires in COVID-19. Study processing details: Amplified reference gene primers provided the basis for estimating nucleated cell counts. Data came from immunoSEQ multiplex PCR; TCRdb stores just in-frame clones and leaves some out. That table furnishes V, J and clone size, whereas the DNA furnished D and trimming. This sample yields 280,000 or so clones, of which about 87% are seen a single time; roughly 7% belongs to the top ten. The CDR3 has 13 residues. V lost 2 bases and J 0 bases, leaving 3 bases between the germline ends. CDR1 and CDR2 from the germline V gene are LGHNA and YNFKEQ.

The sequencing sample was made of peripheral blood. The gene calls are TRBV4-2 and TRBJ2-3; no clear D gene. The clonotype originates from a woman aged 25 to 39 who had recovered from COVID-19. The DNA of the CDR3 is TGTGCCAGCAGCCAACAAAGCACAGATACGCAGTATTTT. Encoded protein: CASSQQSTDTQYF.